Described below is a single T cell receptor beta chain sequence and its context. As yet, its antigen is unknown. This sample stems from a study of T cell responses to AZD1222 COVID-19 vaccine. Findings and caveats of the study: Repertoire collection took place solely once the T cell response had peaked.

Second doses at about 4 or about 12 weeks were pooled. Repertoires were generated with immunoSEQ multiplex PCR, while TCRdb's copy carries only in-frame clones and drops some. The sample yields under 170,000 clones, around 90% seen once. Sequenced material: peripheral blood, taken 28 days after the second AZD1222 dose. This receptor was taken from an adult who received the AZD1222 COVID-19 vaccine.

CDR3 in DNA: TGTGCCATCAGTGAGCCCGGACAGGGGAAGAACACTGAAGCTTTCTTT. It yields the protein CAISEPGQGKNTEAFF. The genes are TRBV10-3 and TRBJ1-1; TRBD1 aligns across 9 bases. Germline trimming cut 2 bases from V and 1 base from J; bases unmatched to any gene: 5. CDR3 length: 16 amino acids. CDR1 is ENHRY and CDR2 is SYGVKD in the germline V gene.